The next 16 T cell receptor beta chains were all read from a single sample in a study of blood T cell repertoires in COVID-19. Some clones are missing from TCRdb's copy, which holds only in-frame ones; the method was immunoSEQ multiplex PCR. This sample carries some 390,000 clones, about 90% of them seen once, and the ten largest clones take over 2%. The source material was peripheral blood. The receptors stem from a woman aged 55-70 years with COVID-19, enrolled during active disease.

The gene calls are TRBV28 and TRBJ2-5, with D possibly TRBD1 on 6 matching bases. Between the trimmed V and J ends, which lost 4 bases and 5 bases, there was a span of 17 bases. This CDR3 has 15 amino acids. Germline V lookup: CDR1 MDHEN, CDR2 SYDVKM. CDR3 loop: CASSSDQGQGETQYF. The CDR3 DNA is TGTGCCAGCAGTTCCGACCAGGGGCAGGGGGAGACCCAGTACTTC.

V usage is TRBV9 and J usage is TRBJ1-2; the match to TRBD1 covers 7 bases. Germline trimming cut 3 bases from V and 8 bases from J; bases unmatched to any gene: 13. Looked up from germline, CDR1 is SGDLS and CDR2 is YYNGEE. The CDR3 sequence is 15 residues long. The CDR3 nucleotides read TGTGCCAGCAGCGCACCCGACAGGGTTTTACGGGGCTACACCTTC. Encoded protein: CASSAPDRVLRGYTF.

This rearrangement joins TRBV27 to TRBJ1-1, with 9 nucleotides matching TRBD1. The V and J ends lost 5 bases and 1 base, in that order; junction bases with no gene match: 2. In germline, CDR1 is MNHEY, CDR2 SMNVEV (reference sequence). This CDR3 region has 14 residues. CDR3 coding DNA: TGTGCCAGCAGTCGGACAGGGGCGAACACTGAAGCTTTCTTT. Protein: CASSRTGANTEAFF.

The chain carries TRBV10-3 and TRBJ2-7, with D uncertain. CDR1 ENHRY and CDR2 SYGVKD come from the germline V gene. V dropped 0 bases and J dropped 1 base, with 7 bases sitting between them. The CDR3 runs to 14 residues. The CDR3 bases are TGTGCCATCAGTGAGTCGGGCAGGTCCTACGAGCAGTACTTC. Protein product: CAISESGRSYEQYF.

The rearrangement uses TRBV5-1 and TRBJ1-2; 12 bases align to TRBD1. J gave up 5 bases and V 0 bases, and 5 bases lay outside the gene matches. Germline values: CDR1 SGHRS, CDR2 YFSETQ. This CDR3 has 16 amino acids. The chain's CDR3 is CASSLEGQGARYGYTF. Here the CDR3 DNA reads TGCGCCAGCAGCTTGGAGGGACAGGGGGCACGGTATGGCTACACCTTC.

The chain is built from TRBV27 and TRBJ1-1; the D is unclear. Germline loops: CDR1 MNHEY, CDR2 SMNVEV (reference sequence). V gave up 8 bases and J gave up 1 base, with 14 bases separating them. The CDR3 loop spans 14 amino acids. The CDR3 nucleotides read TGTGCCAGCGCAGAGGCGGCCAAGAACACTGAAGCTTTCTTT. Its translation: CASAEAAKNTEAFF.

The sample holds a few counts of this clone. The chain couples TRBV19 to TRBJ1-2; TRBD1 agrees at 8 bases. This CDR3 contains 15 residues. J lost 2 bases, V lost 4 bases, and 6 bases had no gene match. The germline V gene has CDR1 LNHDA and CDR2 SQIVND (reference sequence). This chain's CDR3 is CASSTGTGINYGYTF. The CDR3 DNA is TGTGCCAGTAGTACGGGGACAGGCATCAACTATGGCTACACCTTC.

V usage is TRBV14 and J usage is TRBJ2-1; 10 nucleotides match TRBD2. The V segment lost 4 bases and the J segment 4 bases; nucleotides outside the gene matches: 4. The CDR3 is 15 amino acids. Germline CDR1 is SGHDN and CDR2 is FVKESK. The CDR3 DNA reads as TGTGCCAGCAGCCTTAGCGGGGGGCGGTACAATGAGCAGTTCTTC. This codes for CASSLSGGRYNEQFF.

The chain couples TRBV11-3 to TRBJ1-1, with 7 positions matching TRBD1. V was pared by 5 bases and J by 3 bases, with 3 bases of the junction left unmatched. The length of the CDR3 is 13 residues. Germline V CDR1 and CDR2: SGHNT, YENEEA. The CDR3 bases are TGTGCCAGCAGCCAACAGGGGTACACTGAAGCTTTCTTT. Residues: CASSQQGYTEAFF.

V and J are TRBV6-1 and TRBJ2-3, with 8 nucleotides matching TRBD2. The V and J ends lost 9 bases and 0 bases, in that order; junction bases with no gene match: 5. CDR3 length: 14 residues. CDR1 and CDR2 (germline): MNHNS, SASEGT. CDR3 in amino acids: CASRGGTSTDTQYF. The CDR3 coding sequence is TGTGCCAGTCGGGGGGGAACTAGCACAGATACGCAGTATTTT.

V gene TRBV2 combines with J gene TRBJ2-3, with 10 bases aligning to TRBD2. CDR1 and CDR2 from the germline V gene are SNHLY and FYNNEI. V shed 6 bases, J shed 0 bases, and the junction held 0 bases outside the gene matches. The CDR3 loop spans 14 amino acids. CDR3 sequence: CASRTSGSTDTQYF. CDR3 bases: TGTGCCAGCAGGACTAGCGGGAGCACAGATACGCAGTATTTT.

The chain joins TRBV5-1 to TRBJ2-2; 7 bases agree with TRBD1. The CDR3 runs 17 residues. The V segment lost 1 base and the J segment 2 bases; nucleotides outside the gene matches: 8. CDR1 SGHRS and CDR2 YFSETQ come from the germline V gene. CDR3 sequence (DNA): TGCGCCAGCAGCTTGTGGACAAGGGGGCCCAACACCGGGGAGCTGTTTTTT. Amino acids: CASSLWTRGPNTGELFF.

The V and J genes are TRBV5-1 and TRBJ2-1; 8 positions match TRBD1. The CDR3 is 14 residues long. The J segment lost 9 bases and the V segment lost 0 bases, leaving 5 bases of the junction unmatched. Germline lookup yields CDR1 SGHRS and CDR2 YFSETQ. The CDR3 spells CASSLGQGTVEQFF. The CDR3 coding sequence is TGCGCCAGCAGCTTGGGACAGGGGACCGTTGAGCAGTTCTTC.

This clone was counted a few times. This rearrangement joins TRBV4-1 to TRBJ2-6; TRBD2 matches 12 bases. Trimming removed 2 bases from V and 1 base from J; junction bases left unmatched: 6. The CDR3 has 19 amino acids. Looked up from germline, CDR1 is MGHRA and CDR2 is YSYEKL. This chain's CDR3 is CASSQRTSGVGSGANVLTF. For the CDR3, the DNA is TGCGCCAGCAGCCAACGGACTAGCGGGGTGGGGTCTGGGGCCAACGTCCTGACTTTC.

The genes are TRBV12-3 or TRBV12-4 and TRBJ1-2; TRBD1 matches at 8 bases. The CDR3 is made up of 13 amino acids. V trimming: 7 bases; J trimming: 4 bases; junction bases outside the gene matches: 5. The CDR3 nucleotides read TGTGCCAGCACCCCGGGACAGGCCTATGGCTACACCTTC. It translates to CASTPGQAYGYTF.

The chain recombines TRBV2 with TRBJ1-5, with 7 bases matching TRBD1. V gave up 1 base and J gave up 7 bases; unmatched junction bases: 7. Germline V gene sequence: CDR1 SNHLY, CDR2 FYNNEI. This CDR3 comprises 15 residues. CDR3 in DNA: TGTGCCAGCAGTGAAGAGGAGGGGGCATGGCAGCCCCAGCATTTT. It encodes CASSEEEGAWQPQHF.